This T cell receptor (beta chain) was sequenced for a study of graft-versus-host responses after intestinal transplantation. Study conclusions and caveats: GvH clones were identified in recipient marrow, with some first appearing in ileum or blood.

Sequencing used immunoSEQ multiplex PCR; TCRdb keeps in-frame clones, though not all of them. This table holds about 9,500 clones, approximately 87% found once. This clone was observed a single time. Antigen specificity is unknown. V lost 5 bases to trimming and J lost 1 base, with 8 bases between them. Germline V gives CDR1 ENHRY, CDR2 SYGVKD. The CDR3 runs 13 residues. The sequence was obtained from a human patient who received an intestinal transplant, so some T cells may come from the graft donor. Sequencing used PBMCs, obtained approximately 240 days after intestinal transplant. The chain carries TRBV10-3 and TRBJ1-1; D unresolved. CDR3 residues: CAISQEGNTEAFF. CDR3 in DNA: TGTGCCATCAGTCAAGAGGGGAACACTGAAGCTTTCTTT.